Listed below are T cell receptor beta chains from one sample, sequenced in a study of T cells in Graves' hyperthyroidism and ophthalmopathy. MiXCR, run by TCRdb on the multiplex PCR reads, gives a single entry per CDR3 protein. The sample contains a few hundred thousand distinct CDR3 sequences, roughly 45% of which appear only once. The specimen sequenced was peripheral blood or thyroid tissue (not recorded which). The receptors were sampled from an adult woman with Graves' disease, either hyperthyroidism or ophthalmopathy (not recorded which). Both conserved end residues are part of each CDR3.

V	J	CDR3
TRBV2	TRBJ2-2	CASIAGTRRTGELFF
TRBV20-1	TRBJ1-1	CSARDPQGANTEAFF
TRBV7-9	TRBJ1-3	CASSVHREAGNTIYF
TRBV10-2	TRBJ2-5	CASSGTSGGTQYF
TRBV7-6	TRBJ2-7	CASSSYRALSRNEQYF
TRBV27	TRBJ1-1	CASSSRGSSTEAFF
TRBV10-3	TRBJ1-2	CAISVGSDGYTF
TRBV5-1	TRBJ2-2	CASSGSQGGTGELFF
TRBV5-1	TRBJ1-4	CASSPGVGRKNEKLFF
TRBV29-1	TRBJ2-7	CSVGDRGSEQYF
TRBV2	TRBJ1-1	CASNIIGVVTEAFF
TRBV15	TRBJ2-7	CATSRDRRDPQSHEQYF
TRBV7-9	TRBJ1-5	CASRPEGETQHF
TRBV20-1	TRBJ1-1	CSAAPGIANTEAFF
TRBV7-2	TRBJ2-7	CASSLGSTNPYEQYF